Listed below are T cell receptor beta chains from one sample, sequenced in a study of OX40 agonist ivuxolimab in advanced cancers. Generated by immunoSEQ multiplex PCR, the TCRdb table keeps only in-frame clones and is missing some. The sample includes about 24,000 clones, 79% seen only once; the top ten take around 13%. Sequenced here: CD4+ or CD8+ T cells sorted from blood, sampled in a trial of the OX40 agonist ivuxolimab. The receptors derive from an adult with an advanced solid tumor such as melanoma, head and neck, liver or kidney cancer. The CDR3 runs from the conserved cysteine through the conserved F or W. D genes are given only for firm matches. Part of the rows lack a size; the others show once, few, many or a class for expanded clones.

TRBV6-4	TRBJ1-5	NA	NA	CASSLSMGNQPQHF	TGTGCCAGCAGTCTGTCAATGGGCAATCAGCCCCAGCATTTT
TRBV7-9	TRBJ1-6	NA	NA	CASSLNGGSTYNSPLHF	TGTGCCAGCAGCTTAAACGGGGGGAGCACCTATAATTCACCCCTCCACTTT
TRBV9	TRBJ1-4	NA	NA	CASSVATGQGQEKLFF	TGTGCCAGCAGCGTAGCTACTGGGCAGGGGCAGGAAAAACTGTTTTTT
TRBV5-8	TRBJ1-5	NA	NA	CASSLGLLGSNQPQHF	TGTGCCAGCAGCTTGGGTCTCCTCGGGAGCAATCAGCCCCAGCATTTT
TRBV6-5	TRBJ2-3	once	NA	CASRNVVTDTQYF	TGTGCCAGCAGAAATGTGGTCACAGATACGCAGTATTTT
TRBV10-3	TRBJ1-2	few	NA	CAITPRPNYGYTF	TGTGCCATCACACCCAGGCCTAACTATGGCTACACCTTC
TRBV15	TRBJ2-5	NA	NA	CATSLTAAQQETQYF	TGTGCCACCAGCTTGACGGCGGCGCAGCAAGAGACCCAGTACTTC
TRBV5-6	TRBJ2-1	large	NA	CASTNNFMDGLNEQFF	TGTGCCAGCACCAACAACTTCATGGACGGACTCAATGAGCAGTTCTTC
TRBV7-9	TRBJ2-3	NA	NA	CASSLVGTDTQYF	TGTGCCAGCAGCTTAGTCGGCACAGATACGCAGTATTTT
TRBV30	TRBJ1-1	NA	TRBD1	CAWREKTGLDTEAFF	TGTGCCTGGAGAGAAAAGACAGGGTTGGACACTGAAGCTTTCTTT
TRBV11-2	TRBJ2-6	NA	NA	CASSLYFSGANVLTF	TGTGCCAGCAGCTTATACTTCTCTGGGGCCAACGTCCTGACTTTC
TRBV5-4	TRBJ2-2	few	TRBD2	CASGLAGGHIGELFF	TGTGCCAGCGGACTAGCGGGGGGGCATATCGGGGAGCTGTTTTTT
TRBV27	TRBJ1-1	NA	NA	CASSLVQTNTEAFF	TGTGCCAGCAGTTTAGTACAGACTAACACTGAAGCTTTCTTT
TRBV25-1	TRBJ2-3	NA	NA	CASSASFSAQYF	TGTGCCAGCAGTGCCAGCTTTAGCGCGCAGTATTTT
TRBV14	TRBJ2-7	NA	NA	CASSQLSSSYEQYF	TGTGCCAGCAGCCAATTGAGCAGCTCCTACGAGCAGTACTTC
TRBV6-1	TRBJ2-4	NA	TRBD2	CASSEDGRGGTKNIQYF	TGTGCCAGCAGTGAAGATGGGCGGGGGGGCACCAAAAACATTCAGTACTTC
TRBV2	TRBJ1-4	NA	TRBD1	CASRPQGAGNEKLFF	TGTGCCAGCAGACCTCAGGGGGCTGGTAATGAAAAACTGTTTTTT
TRBV11-3	TRBJ1-2	NA	NA	CASSPDSRSNYGYTF	TGTGCCAGCAGCCCGGACAGCCGATCAAACTATGGCTACACCTTC
TRBV5-1	TRBJ1-2	NA	TRBD1	CASSLEGQGLNYGYTF	TGCGCCAGCAGCTTGGAGGGACAGGGCCTTAACTATGGCTACACCTTC
TRBV19	TRBJ2-4	NA	TRBD1	CARRQGSNIQYF	TGTGCCAGGAGACAGGGCTCTAACATTCAGTACTTC
TRBV2	TRBJ1-4	NA	NA	CASQGTTNEKLFF	TGTGCCAGCCAGGGTACAACTAATGAAAAACTGTTTTTT
TRBV6-1	TRBJ1-6	NA	NA	CATHPGGAASPLHF	TGTGCCACCCACCCCGGGGGGGCCGCTTCACCCCTCCACTTT
TRBV7-9	TRBJ2-7	NA	TRBD1	CASSLVGTGSYEQYF	TGTGCCAGCAGCTTAGTAGGGACAGGGAGCTACGAGCAGTACTTC
TRBV2	TRBJ1-1	few	NA	CASSVREDTEAFF	TGTGCCAGCAGTGTCAGGGAGGACACTGAAGCTTTCTTT
TRBV4-2	TRBJ2-3	few	NA	CASSTGGDTDTQYF	TGTGCCAGCAGCACCGGCGGGGACACAGATACGCAGTATTTT
TRBV29-1	TRBJ2-5	NA	NA	CSALGRDQETQYF	TGCAGCGCCCTTGGCAGGGACCAAGAGACCCAGTACTTC
TRBV5-1	TRBJ2-2	few	NA	CASSLVSSVGGGELFF	TGCGCCAGCAGCTTGGTGAGTTCCGTTGGCGGCGGGGAGCTGTTTTTT
TRBV12-5	TRBJ1-2	few	NA	CASGSTGVRGYTF	TGTGCTAGTGGGTCGACAGGCGTTAGGGGCTACACCTTC
TRBV5-4	TRBJ2-7	NA	NA	CASSFGGRTYEQYF	TGTGCCAGCAGCTTCGGTGGAAGGACCTACGAGCAGTACTTC
TRBV7-3	TRBJ1-2	NA	NA	CASSYQGRGYTF	TGTGCCAGCAGCTACCAGGGGAGAGGCTACACCTTC
TRBV7-3	TRBJ1-2	NA	NA	CASSPPPKDGYTF	TGTGCCAGCAGCCCCCCCCCGAAGGATGGCTACACCTTC
TRBV27	TRBJ1-5	NA	TRBD1	CASSTTGGEGQPQHF	TGTGCCAGCAGTACGACAGGGGGAGAGGGTCAGCCCCAGCATTTT
TRBV14	TRBJ2-6	NA	NA	CASSHFSGGANVLTF	TGTGCCAGCAGCCATTTCTCAGGTGGGGCCAACGTCCTGACTTTC